This TCR beta chain was found in a study of CD8 T cells in ankylosing spondylitis. TCRdb reprocessed the 5' RACE reads with MiXCR, giving one entry per CDR3 protein. The repertoire holds under 450,000 distinct CDR3 sequences, with roughly 20% as singletons. The receptor comes from a male donor with ankylosing spondylitis or in good health (not recorded which). Source material: blood, either unsorted or a sorted T cell fraction (not recorded which).

The CDR3, as DNA: TGCAGTGCTAGAGACCTTCTTGGATCTGGCGAGCAGTACTTC. Translation: CSARDLLGSGEQYF. The chain has TRBV20-1 and TRBJ2-7; D is unclear. CDR3 length: 14 amino acids. CDR1 and CDR2 (germline): DFQATT, SNEGSKA (reference sequence). V was trimmed by 0 bases and J by 6 bases, leaving 15 bases between them.